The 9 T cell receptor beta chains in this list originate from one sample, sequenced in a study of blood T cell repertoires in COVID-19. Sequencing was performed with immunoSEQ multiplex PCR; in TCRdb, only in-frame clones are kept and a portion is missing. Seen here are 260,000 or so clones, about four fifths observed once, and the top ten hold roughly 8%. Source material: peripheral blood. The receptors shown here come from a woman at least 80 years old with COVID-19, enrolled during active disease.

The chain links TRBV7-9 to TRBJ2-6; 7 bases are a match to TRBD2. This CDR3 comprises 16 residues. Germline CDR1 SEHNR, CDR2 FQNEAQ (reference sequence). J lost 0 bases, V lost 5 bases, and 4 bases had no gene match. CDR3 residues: CASSGRGVSGANVLTF. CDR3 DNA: TGTGCCAGCAGCGGCCGGGGGGTCTCTGGGGCCAACGTCCTGACTTTC. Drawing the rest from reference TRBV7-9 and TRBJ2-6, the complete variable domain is DTGVSQNPRHKITKRGQNVTFRCDPISEHNRLYWYRQTLGQGPEFLTYFQNEAQLEKSRLLSDRFSAERPKGSFSTLEIQRTEQGDSAMYLCASSGRGVSGANVLTFGAGSRLTVL.

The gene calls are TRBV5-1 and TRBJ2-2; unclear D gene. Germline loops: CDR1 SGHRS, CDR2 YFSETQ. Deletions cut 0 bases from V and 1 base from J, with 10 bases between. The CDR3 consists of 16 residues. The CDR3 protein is CASSLGLAVNTGELFF. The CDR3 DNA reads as TGCGCCAGCAGCTTGGGTCTCGCGGTGAACACCGGGGAGCTGTTTTTT.

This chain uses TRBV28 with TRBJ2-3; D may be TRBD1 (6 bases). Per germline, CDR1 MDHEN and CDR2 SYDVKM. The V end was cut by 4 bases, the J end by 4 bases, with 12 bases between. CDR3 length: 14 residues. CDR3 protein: CASSSRGWADTQYF. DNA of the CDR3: TGTGCCAGCAGTTCCAGGGGTTGGGCAGATACGCAGTATTTT.

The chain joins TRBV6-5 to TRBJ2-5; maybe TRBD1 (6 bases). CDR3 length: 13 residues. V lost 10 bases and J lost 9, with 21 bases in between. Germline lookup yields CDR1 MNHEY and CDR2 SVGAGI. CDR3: CATSGHTQPAQYF. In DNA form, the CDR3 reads TGTGCCACATCGGGACACACCCAGCCGGCCCAGTACTTC.

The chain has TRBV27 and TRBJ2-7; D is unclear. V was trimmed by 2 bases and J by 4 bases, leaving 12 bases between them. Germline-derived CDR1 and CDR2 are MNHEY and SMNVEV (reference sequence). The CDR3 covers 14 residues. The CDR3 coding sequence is TGTGCCAGCAGTTTAAGTTCTAGGTCGTACGAGCAGTACTTC. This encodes CASSLSSRSYEQYF.

The CDR3 region has the DNA TGCGCCAGCACTACAGACAGGGGGAACACTGAAGCTTTCTTT. Its translation: CASTTDRGNTEAFF. V and J are TRBV5-1 and TRBJ1-1; TRBD1 matches at 8 bases. The V gene's germline CDR1 is SGHRS and CDR2 YFSETQ. V lost 6 bases, J lost 1 base, and 5 bases stayed unmatched. This CDR3 comprises 14 residues.

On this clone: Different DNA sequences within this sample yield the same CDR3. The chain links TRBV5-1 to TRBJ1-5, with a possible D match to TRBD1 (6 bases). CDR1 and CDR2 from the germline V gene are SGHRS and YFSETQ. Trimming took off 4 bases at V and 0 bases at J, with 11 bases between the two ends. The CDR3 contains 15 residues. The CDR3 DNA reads TGCGCCAGCAGCCCAGGACAGAATAGCAATCAGCCCCAGCATTTT. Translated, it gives CASSPGQNSNQPQHF.

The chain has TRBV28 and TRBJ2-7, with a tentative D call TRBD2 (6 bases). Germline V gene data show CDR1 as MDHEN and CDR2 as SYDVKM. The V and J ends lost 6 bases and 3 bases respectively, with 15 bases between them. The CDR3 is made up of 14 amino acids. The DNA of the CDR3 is TGTGCCAGCAGCGTCCTCGGAGGGTTCTACGAGCAGTACTTC. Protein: CASSVLGGFYEQYF.

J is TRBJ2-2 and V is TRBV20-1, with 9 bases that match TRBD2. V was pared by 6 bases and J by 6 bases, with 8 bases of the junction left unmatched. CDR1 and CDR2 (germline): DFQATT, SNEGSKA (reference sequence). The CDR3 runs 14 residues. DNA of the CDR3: TGCAGTGCAAGTAGCGGGAGTGTCCCCGGGGAGCTGTTTTTT. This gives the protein CSASSGSVPGELFF.